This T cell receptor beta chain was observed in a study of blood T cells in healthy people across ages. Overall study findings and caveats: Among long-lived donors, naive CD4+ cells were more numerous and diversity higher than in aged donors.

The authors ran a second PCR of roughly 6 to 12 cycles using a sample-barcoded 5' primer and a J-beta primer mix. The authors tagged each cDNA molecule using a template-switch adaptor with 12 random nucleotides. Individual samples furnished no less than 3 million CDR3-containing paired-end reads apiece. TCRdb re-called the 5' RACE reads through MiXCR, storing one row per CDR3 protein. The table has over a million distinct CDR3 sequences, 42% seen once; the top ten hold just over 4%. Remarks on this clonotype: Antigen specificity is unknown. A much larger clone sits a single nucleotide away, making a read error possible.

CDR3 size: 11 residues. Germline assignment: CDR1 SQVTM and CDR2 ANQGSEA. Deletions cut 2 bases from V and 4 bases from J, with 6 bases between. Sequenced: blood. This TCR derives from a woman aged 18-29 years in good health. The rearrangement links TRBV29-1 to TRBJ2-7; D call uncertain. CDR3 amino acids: CSVEMGYEQYF. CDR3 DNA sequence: TGCAGCGTTGAAATGGGATACGAGCAGTACTTC.